This T cell receptor (beta chain) was profiled in a study of T-cell reconstitution after alpha-beta-depleted transplantation in children. Notes on the study in general: Hyperexpanded clones declined; after one year, newly produced T cells mostly supplied diversity. Several hundred expanded graft clones reportedly gave rise to the alpha-beta T cells present about two months after transplant. Surviving recipient T cells and thymic progenitors accounted for the high day-60 TCRbeta diversity observed in some patients.

The CDR3 has 14 residues. The authors prepared the TCRbeta library with unique molecular identifiers. TCRdb processed the PCR reads anew with MiXCR; each CDR3 protein has one entry. The table has some 140,000 distinct CDR3 sequences, 9.7% seen once. The sample holds a few counts of this clonotype. Its antigen is unknown. The rearrangement links TRBV21-1 to TRBJ2-7; the table's D gene call, TRBD1, was not cross checked with the DNA. TRBV21-1 is an annotated pseudogene. The clonotype originates from a girl under two years old who had a stem cell transplant for combined immunodeficiency, so the T cells may come from the graft donor. This material consisted of PBMCs, mostly from graft donor cells, taken 180 days after TCRalphabeta/CD19-depleted stem cell transplant. The CDR3 DNA follows: TGTGCCATCATAAAAGGGACAGGGACCTACGAGCAGTACTTC. Translating gives CAIIKGTGTYEQYF.